The 18 T cell receptor beta chains below were found in one sample sequenced in a study of blood T cell repertoires in COVID-19. Data came from immunoSEQ multiplex PCR; TCRdb stores just in-frame clones and leaves some out. The repertoire holds around 200,000 clones, with roughly 86% as singletons. Sequenced material: peripheral blood. Receptors were obtained from an elderly woman in a cohort sampled during active or convalescent COVID-19.

The chain has TRBV6-6 and TRBJ1-5; D gene unclear. Trimming removed 6 bases from V and 0 bases from J, with 12 bases in between. Per germline, CDR1 MNHNY and CDR2 SVGAGI (reference sequence). This CDR3 region has 15 residues. This chain's CDR3 is CASSPPGVSNQPQHF. The CDR3 DNA is TGTGCCAGCAGCCCCCCCGGGGTTAGCAATCAGCCCCAGCATTTT.

The chain carries TRBV29-1 and TRBJ2-1; 7 positions agree with TRBD1. CDR1 is SQVTM and CDR2 is ANQGSEA in the germline V gene. V was pared by 6 bases and J by 8 bases, with 7 bases of the junction left unmatched. The CDR3 runs to 12 residues. DNA for the CDR3: TGCAGCGTGAGAAAGACAGGGCATGAGCAGTTCTTC. Amino acid sequence: CSVRKTGHEQFF.

The chain has TRBV7-2 and TRBJ2-3; 9 nucleotides agree with TRBD2. CDR3 length equals 16 residues. In germline, CDR1 is SGHTA, CDR2 FQGNSA. Trimming took 5 bases from V and 2 from J; bases not matched to a gene: 8. The CDR3: CASSPVAGGLTDTQYF. CDR3 in DNA: TGTGCCAGCAGCCCAGTGGCGGGGGGGCTCACAGATACGCAGTATTTT. Full variable domain (remainder filled in from reference TRBV7-2 and TRBJ2-3): GAGVSQSPSNKVTEKGKDVELRCDPISGHTALYWYRQSLGQGLEFLIYFQGNSAPDKSGLPSDRFSAERTGGSVSTLTIQRTQQEDSAVYLCASSPVAGGLTDTQYFGPGTRLTVL.

V and J are TRBV18 and TRBJ2-1; possible D gene TRBD1, 5 bases. CDR1 and CDR2 (germline): KGHSH, LQKENI. Trimming shortened V by 5 bases and J by 4 bases, and 15 bases separated the two germline ends. The CDR3 loop spans 15 amino acids. CDR3 amino acids: CASSSDRDAYNEQFF. For the CDR3, the DNA is TGTGCCAGCTCATCCGACAGAGATGCTTACAATGAGCAGTTCTTC.

J is TRBJ1-1 and V is TRBV27, with 9 nucleotides matching TRBD1. The J segment lost 4 bases and the V segment lost 5 bases, leaving 8 bases of the junction unmatched. Germline values: CDR1 MNHEY, CDR2 SMNVEV (reference sequence). CDR3 length: 15 residues. The CDR3 sequence: CASSAGTGSFTEAFF. For the CDR3, the DNA is TGTGCCAGCAGTGCCGGGACAGGGTCCTTCACTGAAGCTTTCTTT.

This clone was found once. In DNA, the CDR3 is TGTGCCAGCCAAAACCCCCGGGGGGCGAGGGAGCTGTTTTTT. Translation: CASQNPRGARELFF. This chain links TRBV28 with TRBJ2-2; TRBD2 is a possible D gene (7 bases). Trimming shortened V by 8 bases and J by 9 bases, and 19 bases separated the two germline ends. CDR1 is MDHEN and CDR2 is SYDVKM in the germline V gene. This CDR3 is built from 14 residues.

V and J are TRBV7-2 and TRBJ2-7, with D maybe TRBD1 (7 bases). The V end was cut by 6 bases, the J end by 4 bases, with 13 bases between. Per the germline V gene, CDR1 is SGHTA and CDR2 is FQGNSA. The CDR3 spans 13 residues. CDR3 sequence: CASRVQGGYEQYF. The CDR3 bases are TGTGCCAGCAGGGTTCAGGGGGGTTACGAGCAGTACTTC.

The rearrangement joins TRBV6-1 to TRBJ1-2, with D possibly being TRBD1 (6 bases). Trimming pared 1 base from V and 7 bases from J, leaving 13 bases between. The germline V gene has CDR1 MNHNS and CDR2 SASEGT. The CDR3 covers 14 residues. This CDR3 reads CASSEGTARLGYTF. The CDR3 region has the DNA TGTGCCAGCAGTGAAGGGACAGCCCGGCTTGGCTACACCTTC.

The rearrangement joins TRBV20-1 to TRBJ2-3, with a tentative D call TRBD2 (5 bases). The V gene's germline CDR1 is DFQATT and CDR2 SNEGSKA (reference sequence). This CDR3 region has 11 residues. V gave up 6 bases and J gave up 9 bases, with 13 bases separating them. CDR3 nucleotides: TGCAGTGCCCACGGGGAGCGGACGCAGTATTTT. Its translation is CSAHGERTQYF.

This clone was counted only a few times. The chain links TRBV4-1 to TRBJ1-5; 8 bases match TRBD1. From germline, CDR1 is MGHRA and CDR2 YSYEKL. The CDR3 extends over 15 amino acids. After removal of 0 bases from V and 6 bases from J, the junction contained 4 bases not matched to a gene. CDR3 sequence: CASSQDGQGAQPQHF. CDR3 sequence (DNA): TGCGCCAGCAGCCAAGATGGGCAGGGGGCTCAGCCCCAGCATTTT.

The chain employs TRBV15 and TRBJ1-1; unclear D gene. CDR3 size: 13 residues. Germline assignment: CDR1 LNHNV and CDR2 YYDKDF (reference sequence). The germline V and J ends were trimmed by 0 bases and 8 bases, with 10 bases remaining between them. The CDR3 bases are TGTGCCACCAGCAGAGATGAGGGCAGCGAAGCTTTCTTT. Residues: CATSRDEGSEAFF. The full variable domain, in which reference TRBV15 and TRBJ1-1 provide the parts outside the CDR3, is DAMVIQNPRYQVTQFGKPVTLSCSQTLNHNVMYWYQQKSSQAPKLLFHYYDKDFNNEADTPDNFQSRRPNTSFCFLDIRSPGLGDTAMYLCATSRDEGSEAFFGQGTRLTVV.

This clone was observed once. The rearrangement joins TRBV19 to TRBJ1-1; 8 bases fit TRBD1. Germline V gene data show CDR1 as LNHDA and CDR2 as SQIVND (reference sequence). The CDR3 is 13 residues long. Trimming at V came to 4 bases and at J to 6 bases, leaving 4 bases not matched to a gene. The CDR3 sequence: CASSTRGLAEAFF. As DNA, the CDR3 is TGTGCCAGTAGTACCAGGGGGCTCGCTGAAGCTTTCTTT.

The V and J genes are TRBV4-3 and TRBJ1-5; D uncertain. CDR3 length equals 16 residues. V was shortened by 0 bases and J by 3 bases, with 12 bases between the two germline ends. Germline V gene sequence: CDR1 LGHNA, CDR2 YSLEER. CDR3 coding DNA: TGCGCCAGCAGCCAAGATGGAGGAGGGTCCAATCAGCCCCAGCATTTT. Translation: CASSQDGGGSNQPQHF.

The chain employs TRBV20-1 and TRBJ1-6; D is possibly TRBD1 (6 bases). With 3 bases removed from V and 7 bases from J, the gap between germline ends came to 10 bases. The CDR3 runs 13 residues. Germline CDR1 is DFQATT and CDR2 is SNEGSKA (reference sequence). The DNA for the CDR3 is TGCAGTGCTAGTGGACAGCCCAATTCACCCCTCCACTTT. This encodes CSASGQPNSPLHF.

The gene calls are TRBV30 and TRBJ2-1; the match to TRBD2 covers 11 bases. The ends lost 0 bases at V and 8 bases at J; junction bases unmatched: 3. CDR3 length: 14 amino acids. CDR1 GTSNPN and CDR2 SVGIG come from the germline V gene (reference sequence). The CDR3 bases are TGTGCCTGGAGTGTAGGACTAGCGGGCCATGAGCAGTTCTTC. Encoded protein: CAWSVGLAGHEQFF.

This clone was detected once. The chain recombines TRBV7-8 with TRBJ2-3, with 9 bases identical to TRBD2. CDR3 length: 16 residues. J lost 0 bases, V lost 1 base, and 2 bases had no gene match. Germline V gene data show CDR1 as SGHVS and CDR2 as FQNEAQ. CDR3: CASSLGLAASTDTQYF. The CDR3 region has the DNA TGTGCCAGCAGCTTAGGACTAGCGGCAAGCACAGATACGCAGTATTTT. Full variable domain (remainder filled in from reference TRBV7-8 and TRBJ2-3): GAGVSQSPRYKVAKRGQDVALRCDPISGHVSLFWYQQALGQGPEFLTYFQNEAQLDKSGLPSDRFFAERPEGSVSTLKIQRTQQEDSAVYLCASSLGLAASTDTQYFGPGTRLTVL.

The rearrangement joins TRBV7-9 to TRBJ1-2; 10 bases line up with TRBD1. The CDR3 is made up of 19 amino acids. V lost 5 bases, J lost 8 bases, and 23 bases stayed unmatched. CDR1 and CDR2 from the germline V gene are SEHNR and FQNEAQ (reference sequence). Here the CDR3 DNA reads TGTGCCAGCAGCCCCAATCCCGGGACAGGGGCGCGGTTATTGATCGGCTACACCTTC. It codes for CASSPNPGTGARLLIGYTF.

This clone has a single count. V usage is TRBV10-3 and J usage is TRBJ2-3; perhaps TRBD2 as D (6 bases). Trimming stripped 3 bases from V and 4 bases from J, with 14 bases between. CDR1 is ENHRY, CDR2 SYGVKD, per germline. This CDR3 is built from 15 residues. CDR3 nucleotides: TGTGCCATCAGTGACTTTGGGGGGTCTGCAGATACGCAGTATTTT. It yields the protein CAISDFGGSADTQYF.